These T cell receptor beta chains were read from a single sample in a study of blood T cell repertoires in COVID-19. TCRdb keeps only in-frame clones here, not all; method: immunoSEQ multiplex PCR. The sample yields around 150,000 clones, approximately 87% seen once. Sequenced input: peripheral blood. These receptors were collected from a man between 45 and 60 years old with active COVID-19. The CDR3 runs from the conserved cysteine through the conserved F or W. A D gene is named only where the DNA matches it firmly. Some rows have no size entry. The others give once, few or many, or a class for an expanded clone.

V gene	J gene	clone size	D gene	CDR3 length	CDR3 DNA	CDR3 protein
TRBV4-1	TRBJ1-6	NA	NA	15	TGCGCCAGCAGCCTGGTGGCATATCCCTCGGAGACCCTCCACTTT	CASSLVAYPSETLHF
TRBV4-1	TRBJ2-5	once	TRBD2	16	TGCGCCAGCAGCCAAGCATATGGCGGGGGTCAAGAGACCCAGTACTTC	CASSQAYGGGQETQYF
TRBV19	TRBJ1-6	NA	TRBD1	15	TGTGCCAGTAGTATCGGGGACAGGGTAAATTCACCCCTCCACTTT	CASSIGDRVNSPLHF
TRBV7-3	TRBJ2-7	NA	TRBD1	13	TGTGCCAGCAGCTCCCAACAGGGGGCTGAGCAGTACTTC	CASSSQQGAEQYF
TRBV3-1/TRBV3-2	TRBJ2-3	NA	NA	15	TGTGCCAGCAGAGTCCAGGGCGGGGGCACAGATACGCAGTATTTT	CASRVQGGGTDTQYF
TRBV5-1	TRBJ2-3	NA	TRBD2	15	TGCGCCAGCAGCTATTGGACTAGCGGGGCAGATACGCAGTATTTT	CASSYWTSGADTQYF
TRBV15	TRBJ2-7	NA	TRBD2	14	TGTGCCACCAGCGCCCTAGCGGGGGCCTACGAGCAGTACTTC	CATSALAGAYEQYF
TRBV2	TRBJ2-5	once	TRBD1	13	TGTGCCAGCAAAGGGGGCTTGGGAGAGACCCAGTACTTC	CASKGGLGETQYF
TRBV18	TRBJ2-6	NA	NA	14	TGTGCCAGCTCAGTGGGGAGTTCGGCCAACGTCCTGACTTTC	CASSVGSSANVLTF
TRBV5-4	TRBJ2-1	NA	TRBD2	14	TGTGCCAGCAGCTTAGCGGGGGGGCTGAATGAGCAGTTCTTC	CASSLAGGLNEQFF
TRBV13	TRBJ1-2	NA	NA	13	TGTGCCAGCAGCTTTCAGGGATCGCGGGGCTACACCTTC	CASSFQGSRGYTF
TRBV21-1	TRBJ2-3	NA	NA	18	TGTGCCAGCAGCAAAGTACTGACTATTTCCGGTCGAAAAGATACGCAGTATTTT	CASSKVLTISGRKDTQYF
TRBV5-5	TRBJ1-5	NA	TRBD1	14	TGTGCCAGCAGATGGGGACAGGGGGATCAGCCCCAGCATTTT	CASRWGQGDQPQHF
TRBV20-1	TRBJ2-3	NA	TRBD2	18	TGCAGTGCTAGTTTACTAGCGCGAGCAGGGTGTAGCACAGATACGCAGTATTTT	CSASLLARAGCSTDTQYF
TRBV2	TRBJ2-2	NA	NA	14	TGTGCCACCCGGGGGGGACAGCCCACCGGGGAGCTGTTTTTT	CATRGGQPTGELFF
TRBV30	TRBJ1-5	once	NA	13	TGTGCCTGGAGTGGTAATAGCAATCAGCCCCAGCATTTT	CAWSGNSNQPQHF
TRBV30	TRBJ1-6	NA	NA	14	TGTGCCTTAGACGCTAGCTCCTATAATTCACCCCTCCACTTT	CALDASSYNSPLHF
TRBV3-1/TRBV3-2	TRBJ2-1	NA	TRBD1	14	TGTGCCAGCAGCCGAACGACAGGGTTCAATGAGCAGTTCTTC	CASSRTTGFNEQFF
TRBV7-9	TRBJ2-1	NA	NA	12	TGTGCCAGCAGCTTCGGGGTGAGGGAGCAGTTCTTC	CASSFGVREQFF
TRBV18	TRBJ2-5	NA	TRBD1	15	TGTGCCAGCTCACGAGGGACAGGGTCGGAGGAGACCCAGTACTTC	CASSRGTGSEETQYF
TRBV5-3	TRBJ2-4	NA	NA	15	TGTGCCAGAAGCTTGGGCAGGGCCCTGAAAAACATTCAGTACTTC	CARSLGRALKNIQYF
TRBV5-6	TRBJ2-5	NA	TRBD1	15	TGTGCCAGCAGCTTGGCGGGACAGGGAAGAGAGACCCAGTACTTC	CASSLAGQGRETQYF
TRBV30	TRBJ2-7	NA	NA	12	TGTGCCTGGGCCCCGACAGGCTACGAGCAGTACTTC	CAWAPTGYEQYF
TRBV9	TRBJ2-3	NA	TRBD2	16	TGTGCCAGCAGCGTATTCAGCGGGGGGGCTTCAGATACGCAGTATTTT	CASSVFSGGASDTQYF
TRBV7-9	TRBJ1-6	NA	NA	16	TGTGCCAGCAGCTCCCGGGACACTCAAAATAATTCACCCCTCCACTTT	CASSSRDTQNNSPLHF